A single sample is the source of the 30 T cell receptor beta chains below, sequenced in a study of T cell clusters in autoimmune cytopenias. TRB amplification used 250 ng of peripheral blood genomic DNA. TRB was amplified by touch-down multiplex PCR, primer pools A and B combined. One entry per CDR3 protein, without DNA, is what TCRdb gives after re-calling the multiplex PCR reads. The sample table sets out 9,500 to 15,000 distinct CDR3 sequences. The sample taken for sequencing was peripheral blood. All receptors come from a human donor with an autoimmune cytopenia or autoimmune hepatitis (not recorded which).

This chain joins TRBV6-5 and TRBJ2-6; TCRdb's D call of TRBD1 is untestable without DNA. Germline V lookup: CDR1 MNHEY, CDR2 SVGAGI. This CDR3 spans 15 amino acids. The CDR3 protein is CASTYLGAGANVLTF.

This clonotype shows up as medium-sized (0.01 to 0.1%) by frequency. The rearrangement uses TRBV19 and TRBJ2-3; TCRdb proposes TRBD1, but this gene call is untestable without DNA. Germline assignment: CDR1 LNHDA and CDR2 SQIVND (reference sequence). This CDR3 region has 14 residues. This CDR3 reads CASSIPGSTDTQYF.

The chain is built from TRBV6-2 or TRBV6-3 and TRBJ1-5; TCRdb names TRBD1, which stays unverified in the absence of DNA. The length of the CDR3 is 15 residues. The germline CDR1 and CDR2 sequences are MNHEY and SVGEGT. The CDR3 sequence is CASSDQGQRNQPQHF.

The V call is TRBV6-1, the J call TRBJ1-5; TCRdb returns TRBD1, unconfirmable since there is no DNA. The CDR3 sequence is 15 residues long. CDR1 is MNHNS and CDR2 is SASEGT in the germline V gene. The CDR3 reads CASSQDRGANQPQHF.

In terms of frequency, this clonotype is medium-sized (0.01 to 0.1%). The CDR3 is CASSPSGQNTGELFF. V gene TRBV19 combines with J gene TRBJ2-2; TCRdb calls TRBD1, which cannot be checked without DNA. CDR1 is LNHDA, CDR2 SQIVND, per germline (reference sequence). This CDR3 comprises 15 residues. The entire variable domain, with the rest obtained from reference TRBV19 and TRBJ2-2, is as follows: DGGITQSPKYLFRKEGQNVTLSCEQNLNHDAMYWYRQDPGQGLRLIYYSQIVNDFQKGDIAEGYSVSREKKESFPLTVTSAQKNPTAFYLCASSPSGQNTGELFFGEGSRLTVL.

The rearrangement links TRBV5-6 to TRBJ1-4; TCRdb picks TRBD1, but there is no DNA to check that call. This CDR3 is built from 15 residues. Germline CDR1 reads SGHDT; CDR2 reads YYEEEE. The CDR3 is CASSLSGQGSEKLFF.

The chain carries TRBV30 and TRBJ2-5; TCRdb names TRBD2, which stays unverified in the absence of DNA. There are 13 residues in the CDR3. CDR1 and CDR2 from the germline V gene are GTSNPN and SVGIG (reference sequence). The CDR3 sequence: CAYSAGGSETQYF.

The V gene is TRBV27, the J gene TRBJ2-3; lacking DNA, the TRBD2 call made by TCRdb goes unchecked. This CDR3 comprises 15 residues. The germline CDR1 and CDR2 sequences are MNHEY and SMNVEV (reference sequence). The CDR3 spells CASSSLAGITDTQYF.

The rearrangement joins TRBV5-1 to TRBJ2-1. Germline-derived CDR1 and CDR2 are SGHRS and YFSETQ. CDR3 size: 15 residues. This chain's CDR3 is CASSLASDIYNEQFF. The whole variable domain, remainder taken from reference TRBV5-1 and TRBJ2-1, is KAGVTQTPRYLIKTRGQQVTLSCSPISGHRSVSWYQQTPGQGLQFLFEYFSETQRNKGNFPGRFSGRQFSNSRSEMNVSTLELGDSALYLCASSLASDIYNEQFFGPGTRLTVL.

The J gene is TRBJ1-2, the V gene TRBV30; TCRdb lists TRBD1, though no DNA is available to test this call. The CDR3 extends over 14 amino acids. Germline CDR1 GTSNPN, CDR2 SVGIG (reference sequence). CDR3 amino acids: CAWSMGDSNYGYTF.

The J gene is TRBJ1-5, the V gene TRBV12-3 or TRBV12-4; TCRdb's D call, TRBD1, is unchecked because there is no DNA. The CDR3 length is 19 residues. The CDR3 sequence: CASSYRSTVGGLGNQPQHF.

The genes are TRBV19 and TRBJ1-2. Germline CDR1 reads LNHDA; CDR2 reads SQIVND (reference sequence). The CDR3 runs 11 residues. CDR3 sequence reads: CASSQTSGYTF.

The V call is TRBV19, the J call TRBJ1-2; lacking DNA, the TRBD1 call made by TCRdb goes unchecked. CDR1 and CDR2 from the germline V gene are LNHDA and SQIVND (reference sequence). The CDR3 is 13 amino acids. CDR3 sequence: CASQAYGQRGYTF.

The gene calls are TRBV11-2 and TRBJ2-6. The CDR3 covers 17 residues. CDR1 and CDR2 from the germline V gene are SGHAT and FQNNGV. CDR3 region: CASSLVLSWSGANVLTF.

The V gene is TRBV6-5, the J gene TRBJ2-1; TCRdb's D call of TRBD2 is untestable without DNA. The CDR3 totals 16 residues. The germline gives CDR1 MNHEY, CDR2 SVGAGI. The CDR3: CASSYYLGSGGNEQFF.

The CDR3 loop is CASRTGTVNYGYTF. The chain joins TRBV27 to TRBJ1-2; TCRdb's assignment of TRBD1 cannot be checked, as there is no DNA. The germline CDR1 and CDR2 sequences are MNHEY and SMNVEV (reference sequence). CDR3 length: 14 amino acids.

The genes are TRBV6-2 or TRBV6-3 and TRBJ1-5; TCRdb's D call, TRBD1, is unchecked because there is no DNA. The CDR3 has 15 amino acids. The germline CDR1 and CDR2 sequences are MNHEY and SVGEGT. The CDR3 loop reads CASSRQGVSNQPQHF.

The chain joins TRBV18 to TRBJ1-5; TCRdb reports TRBD1, a call that lacks DNA to check it against. The germline CDR1 and CDR2 sequences are KGHSH and LQKENI. The CDR3 loop spans 12 amino acids. CDR3 loop: CASSLKGQPQHF.

J is TRBJ2-4 and V is TRBV19; there is no DNA to check the TCRdb D call of TRBD1. The CDR3 has 13 residues. CDR1 and CDR2 from the germline V gene are LNHDA and SQIVND (reference sequence). The CDR3 spells CASTPDSQNIQYF.

The rearrangement uses TRBV5-5 and TRBJ1-4; TCRdb names TRBD1, which stays unverified in the absence of DNA. In germline, CDR1 is SGHKS, CDR2 YYEKEE (reference sequence). This CDR3 is 16 amino acids long. This chain's CDR3 is CASSSRGGPTNEKLFF.

The rearrangement joins TRBV6-2 or TRBV6-3 to TRBJ1-4. The germline CDR1 and CDR2 sequences are MNHEY and SVGEGT. There are 14 residues in the CDR3. This chain's CDR3 is CASRDRDGHEKLFF.

V is TRBV7-6 and J is TRBJ1-5; TCRdb's D call of TRBD1 is untestable without DNA. The CDR3 contains 17 residues. Germline lookup yields CDR1 SGHVS and CDR2 FNYEAQ. The CDR3 here is CASSLEPVPWGNQPQHF.

This chain's CDR3 is CASSIGTSSGNTIYF. This sequence joins TRBV19 and TRBJ1-3; TCRdb proposes TRBD1, but this gene call is untestable without DNA. Germline CDR1 reads LNHDA; CDR2 reads SQIVND (reference sequence). CDR3 length: 15 residues.

The V call is TRBV6-2 or TRBV6-3, the J call TRBJ2-7; TCRdb returns TRBD2, unconfirmable since there is no DNA. The CDR3 is 14 residues long. CDR1 and CDR2 (germline): MNHEY, SVGEGT. The CDR3 reads CASSWGTLTLEQYF.

This clonotype is classed as medium-sized by frequency. This sequence joins TRBV6-5 and TRBJ2-6. This CDR3 is 16 amino acids long. Germline lookup yields CDR1 MNHEY and CDR2 SVGAGI. Here the CDR3 reads CASSSTTSSGANVLTF.

CDR3 sequence: CASSPQRGRGGTQYF. The chain recombines TRBV7-6 with TRBJ2-5; TCRdb's D gene call, TRBD1, goes unchecked for lack of DNA. Germline CDR1 and CDR2: SGHVS and FNYEAQ. This CDR3 region has 15 residues. The whole variable domain, remainder taken from reference TRBV7-6 and TRBJ2-5, is GAGVSQSPRYKVTKRGQDVALRCDPISGHVSLYWYRQALGQGPEFLTYFNYEAQQDKSGLPNDRFSAERPEGSISTLTIQRTEQRDSAMYRCASSPQRGRGGTQYFGPGTRLLVL.

The chain couples TRBV30 to TRBJ2-1; TCRdb's D gene call, TRBD2, goes unchecked for lack of DNA. Germline values: CDR1 GTSNPN, CDR2 SVGIG (reference sequence). This CDR3 has 12 amino acids. The CDR3 is CAWKRQAVEQFF.

V gene TRBV12-3 or TRBV12-4 combines with J gene TRBJ1-1; TCRdb outputs TRBD1, but without DNA this stays unchecked. The CDR3 totals 14 residues. CDR3 loop: CASSRGQRNTEAFF.

The rearrangement links TRBV12-3 or TRBV12-4 to TRBJ1-3. The CDR3 covers 14 residues. CDR3 loop: CASSLSSSGNTIYF.

The chain combines TRBV5-8 with TRBJ1-2; the TCRdb D gene call, TRBD1, has no DNA to confirm it. Germline CDR1 and CDR2: SGHTS and YDEGEE. The CDR3 spans 16 residues. This CDR3 is CASSDGTGFVVYGYTF.